Described below is a single T cell receptor beta chain sequence and its context. The source of the sample is a study of blood T cell repertoires in COVID-19. Profiling relied on immunoSEQ multiplex PCR, and the TCRdb table lists in-frame clones only, not all of them. This sample has roughly 250,000 clones, with roughly 81% found just once. The CDR3 is 13 residues long. The V gene's germline CDR1 is DFQATT and CDR2 SNEGSKA (reference sequence). Trimming removed 3 bases at V and 11 bases at J, with 19 bases between. This TCR was recovered from a man in his forties or fifties with acute or convalescent COVID-19. Sequencing was performed on peripheral blood. The rearrangement links TRBV20-1 to TRBJ1-1, with TRBD1 as a possible D gene (5 bases). CDR3 protein: CSASRHSGETAFF. CDR3 nucleotide sequence: TGCAGTGCTAGTAGGCACTCGGGGGAAACGGCTTTCTTT.